This TCR beta chain is drawn from a study of regulatory T cells in long-lasting Graves disease. This clonotype was recorded at least ten times. Time point in this sample: newly diagnosed GD, antithyroid drugs for less than 3 months. Following extraction of RNA from PBMCs, that RNA was used to make the TCR library. The authors drew 8.5 to 9.5 milliliters of peripheral blood into EDTA tubes. Libraries of TCR beta came from iRepertoire HTBI primers plus Arm-PCR of CDR3 regions. Each CDR3 protein gets one entry after TCRdb re-called the multiplex PCR reads with MiXCR. The sample yields about 320,000 distinct CDR3 sequences, 18% seen once. There are 14 residues in the CDR3. Germline loops: CDR1 LGHDT, CDR2 YNNKEL (reference sequence). V was trimmed by 2 bases and J by 6 bases, leaving 11 bases between them.

V and J are TRBV3-1 and TRBJ1-5; D remains unclear. This TCR came from a female donor with Graves disease. The input for sequencing was peripheral blood mononuclear cells (PBMCs), taken at new diagnosis, from a patient treated with antithyroid drugs. This chain's CDR3 is CASSQMRAGQPQHF. The DNA of the CDR3 is TGTGCCAGCAGCCAAATGCGGGCTGGTCAGCCCCAGCATTTT.